Listed below are T cell receptor beta chains from one sample, sequenced in a study of response to subunit inactivated influenza vaccine. TCRdb passed the RT-PCR reads through MiXCR, listing each CDR3 protein once. The sample has about 500,000 distinct CDR3 sequences; approximately 17% are singletons. Here the sequenced sample was CD4+ T cells sorted from PBMCs, taken less than 25 months after vaccination. The receptors originated from a man aged 50-75 years who received an inactivated influenza vaccine. The CDR3 runs from the conserved cysteine through the conserved F or W. The D gene is left open where the match is weak. Clone size is stated in some rows and not others, as once, few, many or a class when expanded.

cdr3_aa cdr3_nt v_call clone_size d_call j_call
CASSQVRQGVSYNEQFF TGTGCCAGCAGCCAGGTCAGGCAGGGGGTTTCCTACAATGAGCAGTTCTTC TRBV4-2 many TRBD1 TRBJ2-1
CSVAGHYTDTQYF TGCAGCGTTGCAGGGCACTACACAGATACGCAGTATTTT TRBV29-1 . . TRBJ2-3
CATSVSYLAKNIQYF TGTGCCACCAGCGTGAGTTATCTAGCCAAAAACATTCAGTACTTC TRBV15 . . TRBJ2-4
CATSDWGPGPQFF TGTGCCACCAGTGATTGGGGCCCGGGACCCCAGTTCTTC TRBV24-1 . . TRBJ2-1
CASSYSIVDISNIQYF TGTGCCAGCAGTTACTCGATTGTGGATATCTCCAACATTCAGTACTTC TRBV6-5 . . TRBJ2-4
CASSLQRLALITDTQYF TGTGCCAGCAGCCTCCAACGACTAGCCTTAATCACAGATACGCAGTATTTT TRBV14 few TRBD2 TRBJ2-3
CAISDPLTGLHEQYF TGTGCCATCAGTGACCCACTGACAGGGTTGCACGAGCAGTACTTC TRBV10-3 few TRBD1 TRBJ2-7
CASSEAGTSGYEQYF TGTGCCAGCAGTGAAGCGGGGACTAGCGGCTACGAGCAGTACTTC TRBV2 . TRBD2 TRBJ2-7
CASSQEVADRTQYF TGCGCCAGCAGCCAAGAAGTAGCGGACAGGACCCAGTACTTC TRBV4-3 few . TRBJ2-5
CASSQGLRGAGGKNIQYF TGCGCCAGCAGCCAAGGTCTTAGAGGGGCCGGGGGAAAAAACATTCAGTACTTC TRBV4-1 few . TRBJ2-4
CASSLTGTVRGGYTF TGCGCCAGCAGCCTTACCGGGACAGTTCGTGGTGGCTACACCTTC TRBV4-3 . TRBD1 TRBJ1-2